One and the same sample provided the 22 T cell receptor beta chains below, sequenced in a study of cytomegalovirus exposure and HLA in healthy donors. Profiled with immunoSEQ multiplex PCR; TCRdb holds only in-frame clones, not every one. The sample has about 330,000 clones, about nine tenths seen once. Input material: PBMCs. These receptors all stem from a young woman in good health and CMV-seronegative.

The genes are TRBV29-1 and TRBJ1-2, with unresolved D. CDR1 is SQVTM and CDR2 is ANQGSEA in the germline V gene. V was clipped by 3 bases and J by 8 bases, with 10 bases between them. The CDR3 length is 11 residues. The CDR3 sequence: CSVERAAGYTF. DNA for the CDR3: TGCAGCGTTGAGAGGGCTGCCGGCTACACCTTC.

In regard to this clone: This may be a read error: a much more frequent sequence differs by one nucleotide. The chain employs TRBV16 and TRBJ2-3; D is undetermined. The CDR3 totals 12 residues. Germline V gene lookup returns CDR1 KGHSY and CDR2 FQNENV. Trimming left V 4 bases short and J 2 bases short, with 4 bases between. The CDR3 sequence is CASSPNTDTQYF. The CDR3 DNA follows: TGTGCCAGCAGCCCCAACACAGATACGCAGTATTTT.

The chain is built from TRBV10-2 and TRBJ1-4; a weak D match, TRBD1 (5 bases). There are 15 residues in the CDR3. V was pared by 0 bases and J by 8 bases, with 13 bases between. Germline V gives CDR1 WSHSY, CDR2 SAAADI. The DNA for the CDR3 is TGCGCCAGCAGTGAGTCCCAGGGTCTCGGGGAAAAACTGTTTTTT. Amino acid sequence: CASSESQGLGEKLFF.

This clone turned up a few times. The rearrangement uses TRBV4-3 and TRBJ1-2, with unresolved D. Germline V gene lookup returns CDR1 LGHNA and CDR2 YSLEER. The V end was cut by 0 bases, the J end by 4 bases, with 6 bases between. This CDR3 comprises 13 residues. CDR3 sequence: CASSQDKLYGYTF. DNA of the CDR3: TGCGCCAGCAGCCAAGATAAACTCTATGGCTACACCTTC.

There are a few counts of this clone. The rearrangement joins TRBV6-6 to TRBJ2-2; D might be TRBD1 (6 bases). With 8 bases removed from V and 0 bases from J, the gap between germline ends came to 10 bases. The CDR3 contains 14 residues. Germline V gene data show CDR1 as MNHNY and CDR2 as SVGAGI (reference sequence). The CDR3 coding sequence is TGTGCCAGCTGGGACACAACGAACACCGGGGAGCTGTTTTTT. Translation: CASWDTTNTGELFF.

The chain recombines TRBV14 with TRBJ2-5; D not certain. With 3 bases removed from V and 4 bases from J, the gap between germline ends came to 6 bases. The CDR3 runs to 12 residues. CDR1 is SGHDN and CDR2 is FVKESK in the germline V gene. As DNA, the CDR3 is TGTGCCAGCAGCCAGTGGGCAGAGACCCAGTACTTC. It yields the protein CASSQWAETQYF.

In its sample, this clone was seen a few times. The V gene is TRBV28, the J gene TRBJ1-2, with D uncertain. The germline V gene has CDR1 MDHEN and CDR2 SYDVKM. V was clipped by 3 bases and J by 5 bases, with 7 bases between them. The CDR3 runs to 12 residues. CDR3 in DNA: TGTGCCAGCAGTTTGCGAAGTTATGGCTACACCTTC. Its translation is CASSLRSYGYTF.

The J gene is TRBJ1-5, the V gene TRBV28, with D maybe TRBD1 (6 bases). V lost 11 bases, J lost 6 bases, and 14 bases lay in between. The V gene's germline CDR1 is MDHEN and CDR2 SYDVKM. The CDR3 is made up of 12 amino acids. The CDR3 loop is CAGQGLGQPQHF. CDR3 bases: TGTGCCGGGCAGGGGTTGGGTCAGCCCCAGCATTTT. The whole variable domain, filled in from reference TRBV28 and TRBJ1-5, reads DVKVTQSSRYLVKRTGEKVFLECVQDMDHENMFWYRQDPGLGLRLIYFSYDVKMKEKGDIPEGYSVSREKKERFSLILESASTNQTSMYLCAGQGLGQPQHFGDGTRLSIL.

In its sample, this clone was seen a few times. V gene TRBV27 combines with J gene TRBJ1-5; 7 bases map to TRBD1. The CDR3 loop spans 13 amino acids. Per the germline V gene, CDR1 is MNHEY and CDR2 is SMNVEV (reference sequence). V shed 6 bases and J 4 bases; nucleotides not matched to a gene: 3. Written as DNA, the CDR3 is TGTGCCAGCAGAAGACAGGGTAATCAGCCCCAGCATTTT. Translated, it gives CASRRQGNQPQHF.

This chain connects TRBV6-5 to TRBJ2-3, with 9 bases matching TRBD2. The CDR3 runs 14 residues. V lost 4 bases, J lost 6 bases, and 5 bases stayed unmatched. Looked up from germline, CDR1 is MNHEY and CDR2 is SVGAGI. The CDR3 region has the DNA TGTGCCAGCAGTTGGGCGGGAGGGCCGGATACGCAGTATTTT. Residues: CASSWAGGPDTQYF.

This clone has more than one count but fewer than ten. The V and J genes are TRBV9 and TRBJ2-7; tentative D call: TRBD2 (5 bases). Germline-derived CDR1 and CDR2 are SGDLS and YYNGEE. This CDR3 comprises 13 residues. Trimming left V 3 bases short and J 1 base short, with 8 bases between. Written as DNA, the CDR3 is TGTGCCAGCAGCGAGGACTTATCCTACGAGCAGTACTTC. It is translated as CASSEDLSYEQYF.

V gene TRBV11-2 combines with J gene TRBJ2-5; possible D gene TRBD2, 5 bases. The V gene lost 4 bases and the J gene lost 6 bases, with 18 bases spanning the gap. The CDR3 is 15 amino acids. Per the germline V gene, CDR1 is SGHAT and CDR2 is FQNNGV. CDR3 nucleotide sequence: TGTGCCAGCAGCTCAACCCCCGGCGGGTTGAAGACCCAGTACTTC. It specifies CASSSTPGGLKTQYF.

V gene TRBV18 combines with J gene TRBJ2-2, with D hard to call. CDR1 and CDR2 (germline): KGHSH, LQKENI. The CDR3 sequence is 12 residues long. V lost 5 bases and J 3 bases, leaving 4 bases between the germline ends. CDR3 nucleotide sequence: TGTGCCAGCTCATCTTACACCGGGGAGCTGTTTTTT. Translated: CASSSYTGELFF. The variable domain in full, with the rest retrieved from reference TRBV18 and TRBJ2-2, is NAGVMQNPRHLVRRRGQEARLRCSPMKGHSHVYWYRQLPEEGLKFMVYLQKENIIDESGMPKERFSAEFPKEGPSILRIQQVVRGDSAAYFCASSSYTGELFFGEGSRLTVL.

This clone was detected once. The chain joins TRBV9 to TRBJ2-2; D is unresolved. V lost 2 bases and J lost 6, with 17 bases in between. This CDR3 is 16 amino acids long. Germline lookup yields CDR1 SGDLS and CDR2 YYNGEE. The CDR3 loop is CASSVAAGAEAGELFF. The CDR3 DNA is TGTGCCAGCAGCGTGGCAGCTGGAGCCGAGGCCGGGGAGCTGTTTTTT.

This sequence joins TRBV28 and TRBJ1-2; D is unclear. The CDR3 totals 14 residues. Germline V gene data show CDR1 as MDHEN and CDR2 as SYDVKM. V gave up 5 bases and J gave up 7 bases, with 17 bases separating them. This CDR3 reads CASSPSEGSSGYTF. The DNA of the CDR3 is TGTGCCAGCAGTCCCTCCGAGGGATCTTCTGGCTACACCTTC.

The V call is TRBV29-1, the J call TRBJ2-1; D is perhaps TRBD1 (6 bases). V was cut by 2 bases and J by 8 bases, with 16 bases left in between. The V gene's germline CDR1 is SQVTM and CDR2 ANQGSEA. This CDR3 comprises 14 residues. The CDR3 nucleotides read TGCAGCGTTGAACCCAGGGGCAGGTGGTATGAGCAGTTCTTC. This codes for CSVEPRGRWYEQFF.

With respect to this clone: The identical CDR3 is also encoded by other nucleotide sequences in the sample. This sequence joins TRBV5-1 and TRBJ1-1; a weak D match, TRBD1 (5 bases). The length of the CDR3 is 13 residues. Trimming took off 3 bases at V and 1 base at J, with 7 bases between the two ends. Germline CDR1 reads SGHRS; CDR2 reads YFSETQ. The CDR3 protein is CASSSQGNTEAFF. The CDR3 region has the DNA TGCGCCAGCAGCTCCCAGGGGAACACTGAAGCTTTCTTT.

This clone was detected only once. The chain combines TRBV7-2 with TRBJ1-1, with D possibly matching TRBD1 (6 bases). The V and J ends lost 5 bases and 5 bases respectively, with 24 bases between them. In germline, CDR1 is SGHTA, CDR2 FQGNSA. There are 17 residues in the CDR3. The CDR3 reads CASSTIPPRGKGTEAFF. The DNA for the CDR3 is TGTGCCAGCAGCACTATACCCCCCAGGGGTAAGGGAACTGAAGCTTTCTTT.

The gene calls are TRBV18 and TRBJ1-1, with TRBD1 as a possible D gene (5 bases). Trimming cost V 1 base and J 0 bases, with 9 bases left between them. CDR3 length equals 15 residues. Germline values: CDR1 KGHSH, CDR2 LQKENI. This CDR3 is CASSPRPGMNTEAFF. In nucleotides, the CDR3 is TGTGCCAGCTCACCACGCCCAGGGATGAACACTGAAGCTTTCTTT.

This chain connects TRBV29-1 to TRBJ2-1, with 8 bases fitting TRBD1. This CDR3 region has 14 residues. Losses at the gene ends were 6 bases for V and 0 bases for J; bases not matched to a gene: 4. Germline CDR1 is SQVTM and CDR2 is ANQGSEA. CDR3: CSVRTGSSYNEQFF. The CDR3 nucleotides read TGCAGCGTGAGGACAGGGAGCTCCTACAATGAGCAGTTCTTC.

V usage is TRBV7-3 and J usage is TRBJ2-5, with D possibly matching TRBD2 (5 bases). Trimming took off 1 base at V and 3 bases at J, with 9 bases between the two ends. Germline V CDR1 and CDR2: SGHTA, FQGTGA. The CDR3 spans 14 residues. The CDR3 spells CASSLSGLEETQYF. The CDR3 DNA reads as TGTGCCAGCAGCTTAAGTGGACTGGAAGAGACCCAGTACTTC.

This clone has only one observation. The J gene is TRBJ1-2, the V gene TRBV28; possibly TRBD1 for D (6 bases). The CDR3 length is 14 residues. CDR1 and CDR2 from the germline V gene are MDHEN and SYDVKM. Trimming took 2 bases from V and 6 from J, leaving 13 bases between them. CDR3 region: CASSLLGTSDGYTF. CDR3 coding DNA: TGTGCCAGCAGTTTACTGGGGACATCGGATGGCTACACCTTC.